These 30 T cell receptor beta chains were all obtained from the same sample, sequenced in a study of T-cell memory formation after mild COVID-19 (dated by TCRdb to the early 2020s). Library generation was performed with 5' RACE. The sequencing machine was an Illumina NovaSeq 6000. The public reads were reprocessed in TCRdb via fastp at Q25 and MiXCR, keeping in-frame beta chains. All rows with the same CDR3 protein become a single entry with the most common DNA and genes. The sample profile shows under 150,000 distinct CDR3 sequences; roughly 15% of them were found once. The ten largest make up roughly 13% of the sample. The specimen was PBMCs or a T cell subset sorted from them (not recorded which). The receptors stem from an adult woman who had mild COVID-19 (a few samples of this study predate the infection). The sample titles of this study are shuffled in the database, so cell type and time point are left out; the donor was told from shared clones.

The chain combines TRBV20-1 with TRBJ2-3; 12 bases are shared with TRBD2. This CDR3 spans 15 amino acids. V lost 0 bases to trimming and J lost 3 bases; unmatched junction nucleotides: 1. Germline lookup yields CDR1 DFQATT and CDR2 SNEGSKA (reference sequence). CDR3 region: CSARDLAGGTDTQYF. In DNA, the CDR3 is TGCAGTGCTAGAGATCTAGCGGGAGGGACAGATACGCAGTATTTT.

This clonotype occurred a few times. CDR3 amino acids: CSAGGRLDQPQHF. The CDR3, as DNA: TGCAGTGCTGGCGGCAGGCTGGATCAGCCCCAGCATTTT. V and J are TRBV20-1 and TRBJ1-5; D uncertain. This CDR3 has 13 residues. V was clipped by 5 bases and J by 5 bases, with 13 bases between them. CDR1 DFQATT and CDR2 SNEGSKA come from the germline V gene (reference sequence).

V gene TRBV12-3 or TRBV12-4 combines with J gene TRBJ2-2; 10 nucleotides align to TRBD1. The CDR3 runs to 17 residues. V was clipped by 6 bases and J by 3 bases; unmatched bases: 10. DNA for the CDR3: TGTGCCAGCAGCACTCACCCGGGACAGGGGTACACCGGGGAGCTGTTTTTT. Its protein product is CASSTHPGQGYTGELFF.

This CDR3 is CATSRTQAGGDTQYF. In DNA, the CDR3 is TGTGCCACCAGCCGCACTCAGGCGGGCGGAGATACGCAGTATTTT. V usage is TRBV15 and J usage is TRBJ2-3; TRBD2 might be the D (5 bases). The CDR3 is 15 amino acids. V was clipped by 5 bases and J by 5 bases, with 17 bases between them. Germline V CDR1 and CDR2: LNHNV, YYDKDF (reference sequence).

In this sample, this clonotype turned up a few times. V and J are TRBV6-5 and TRBJ2-7, with D possibly being TRBD1 or TRBD2 (5 bases each). From germline, CDR1 is MNHEY and CDR2 SVGAGI. The CDR3 consists of 14 residues. Trimming cost V 2 bases and J 6 bases, with 14 bases left between them. The CDR3 is CASSYAAGRAEQYF. CDR3 nucleotides: TGTGCCAGCAGTTACGCGGCGGGCAGGGCCGAGCAGTACTTC.

A few counts support this clonotype. The chain has TRBV29-1 and TRBJ2-5; D is perhaps TRBD1 or TRBD2 (5 bases each). Germline-derived CDR1 and CDR2 are SQVTM and ANQGSEA. The CDR3 length is 13 residues. Trimming cost V 2 bases and J 5 bases, with 12 bases left between them. The CDR3 here is CSVEYGAGETQYF. CDR3 nucleotides: TGCAGCGTTGAATACGGGGCCGGGGAGACCCAGTACTTC.

The gene calls are TRBV9 and TRBJ2-1; D may be TRBD2 (6 bases). CDR3 length: 12 amino acids. V lost 3 bases and J 10 bases, leaving 11 bases between the germline ends. From germline, CDR1 is SGDLS and CDR2 YYNGEE. The CDR3 coding sequence is TGTGCCAGCAGCGCCGCCGGAGGGGAGCAGTTCTTC. It translates to CASSAAGGEQFF.

The genes are TRBV4-1 and TRBJ1-2; TRBD1 matches at 8 bases. The CDR3 extends over 14 amino acids. V shed 0 bases, J shed 8 bases, and the junction held 5 bases outside the gene matches. Germline assignment: CDR1 MGHRA and CDR2 YSYEKL. The CDR3 nucleotides are TGCGCCAGCAGCCAAGATGGACAGGGAGGAGGCTACACCTTC. It yields the protein CASSQDGQGGGYTF.

The rearrangement links TRBV7-2 to TRBJ1-3; maybe TRBD1 (5 bases). The length of the CDR3 is 14 residues. Trimming removed 6 bases from V and 2 bases from J, with 11 bases in between. Germline assignment: CDR1 SGHTA and CDR2 FQGNSA. CDR3 region: CASRVGGTGNTIYF. For the CDR3, the DNA is TGTGCCAGCAGAGTGGGGGGGACTGGAAACACCATATATTTT.

In DNA, the CDR3 is TGTGCCAGCAGCAAAGCGGGAGGTTGGGCAGCCGGGGAGCTGTTTTTT. Residues: CASSKAGGWAAGELFF. The V gene is TRBV21-1, the J gene TRBJ2-2; the D call TRBD2 from the table was never checked on the DNA. TRBV21-1 corresponds to a pseudogene. This CDR3 has 16 residues.

Only a few counts were recorded for this clonotype. J is TRBJ2-7 and V is TRBV11-2, with D uncertain. From germline, CDR1 is SGHAT and CDR2 FQNNGV. V gave up 0 bases and J gave up 2 bases, with 8 bases separating them. The CDR3 loop spans 14 amino acids. The DNA for the CDR3 is TGTGCCAGCAGCTTAGATTCCTACCCCTACGAGCAGTACTTC. The encoded protein is CASSLDSYPYEQYF.

The chain combines TRBV13 with TRBJ2-2; 9 bases line up with TRBD1. The CDR3 sequence is 16 residues long. Trimming removed 4 bases from V and 14 bases from J; junction bases left unmatched: 17. Per the germline V gene, CDR1 is PRHDT and CDR2 is FYEKMQ (reference sequence). CDR3 bases: TGTGCCAGCAGCTCACGTAGGACAGGGGCGTCAATCCTCCTGTTTTTT. Translated: CASSSRRTGASILLFF.

The chain couples TRBV5-4 to TRBJ2-5, with TRBD1 as a possible D gene (5 bases). Germline V lookup: CDR1 SGHNT, CDR2 YYREEE (reference sequence). V was trimmed by 5 bases and J by 5 bases, leaving 16 bases between them. This CDR3 has 14 amino acids. CDR3 amino acids: CASSNWGLRETQYF. The CDR3 nucleotides are TGTGCCAGCAGTAACTGGGGCCTTCGGGAGACCCAGTACTTC.

This clonotype was seen at least ten times. This chain joins TRBV3-1 and TRBJ1-6; 7 bases are a match to TRBD1. This CDR3 comprises 14 residues. Trimming cost V 1 base and J 7 bases; bases outside gene matches: 1. Germline loops: CDR1 LGHDT, CDR2 YNNKEL (reference sequence). Written as DNA, the CDR3 is TGTGCCAGCAGCCAAGGACAGGGAAATTCACCCCTCCACTTT. This codes for CASSQGQGNSPLHF.

This chain uses TRBV14 with TRBJ1-2; D is uncertain. Trimming shortened V by 3 bases and J by 4 bases, and 12 bases separated the two germline ends. This CDR3 has 14 amino acids. The germline V gene encodes CDR1 SGHDN and CDR2 FVKESK. The CDR3 is CASSQTISGYGYTF. CDR3 nucleotide sequence: TGTGCCAGCAGCCAGACGATTTCTGGCTATGGCTACACCTTC.

The chain has TRBV5-6 and TRBJ1-1, with no clear D. Germline CDR1 and CDR2: SGHDT and YYEEEE. This CDR3 comprises 14 residues. The ends were cut back, 1 base at V and 0 bases at J, with 7 bases in the middle. The CDR3 bases are TGTGCCAGCAGCTTGTGGGCCTTGAACACTGAAGCTTTCTTT. The encoded protein is CASSLWALNTEAFF.

This clonotype was found a few times. The chain carries TRBV5-1 and TRBJ2-3, with D perhaps TRBD1 (6 bases). V was clipped by 7 bases and J by 0 bases, with 12 bases between them. The V gene's germline CDR1 is SGHRS and CDR2 YFSETQ. The CDR3 extends over 14 amino acids. The CDR3 region has the DNA TGCGCCAGCTCCGGACAGCCGAGCACAGATACGCAGTATTTT. Its protein product is CASSGQPSTDTQYF.

This clonotype was seen ten or more times. The J gene is TRBJ2-1, the V gene TRBV7-9, with D uncertain. Germline assignment: CDR1 SEHNR and CDR2 FQNEAQ (reference sequence). Between the trimmed V and J ends, which lost 1 base and 3 bases, there was a span of 1 base. This CDR3 region has 12 residues. The CDR3 region has the DNA TGTGCCAGCAGCTTAGGCTACAATGAGCAGTTCTTC. Its protein is CASSLGYNEQFF.

The chain recombines TRBV5-6 with TRBJ2-3; 11 bases fit TRBD2. Losses at the gene ends were 9 bases for V and 0 bases for J; bases not matched to a gene: 9. Germline V gene lookup returns CDR1 SGHDT and CDR2 YYEEEE. This CDR3 comprises 16 residues. CDR3 DNA: TGTGCCACCACCGGGACTAGCGGTTTTAGCACAGATACGCAGTATTTT. Its protein product is CATTGTSGFSTDTQYF.

The chain uses TRBV7-8 and TRBJ2-7; D gene unclear. The germline CDR1 and CDR2 sequences are SGHVS and FQNEAQ. This CDR3 has 14 residues. V dropped 1 base and J dropped 4 bases, with 11 bases sitting between them. CDR3 coding DNA: TGTGCCAGCAGCTTAGATGCAGCCTCTTACGAGCAGTACTTC. Its translation is CASSLDAASYEQYF.

V gene TRBV7-2 combines with J gene TRBJ2-3, with D hard to call. There are 14 residues in the CDR3. Germline V lookup: CDR1 SGHTA, CDR2 FQGNSA. V gave up 5 bases and J gave up 0 bases, with 9 bases separating them. CDR3 DNA sequence: TGTGCCAGCAGCACAAGACATAGCACAGATACGCAGTATTTT. Protein product: CASSTRHSTDTQYF.

This clonotype appeared a few times. V usage is TRBV27 and J usage is TRBJ1-1; D call uncertain. The germline V and J ends were trimmed by 3 bases and 5 bases, with 10 bases remaining between them. The CDR3 spans 13 residues. Germline CDR1 MNHEY, CDR2 SMNVEV (reference sequence). The CDR3 spells CASSFQVSTEAFF. In DNA form, the CDR3 reads TGTGCCAGCAGTTTTCAGGTCTCTACTGAAGCTTTCTTT.

The chain has TRBV9 and TRBJ2-5; perhaps D is TRBD1 or TRBD2 (5 bases each). Trimming took off 3 bases at V and 2 bases at J, with 17 bases between the two ends. CDR3 length equals 16 residues. Looked up from germline, CDR1 is SGDLS and CDR2 is YYNGEE. The CDR3 sequence: CASSAGKRGGQETQYF. In DNA, the CDR3 is TGTGCCAGCAGCGCCGGGAAAAGGGGTGGGCAAGAGACCCAGTACTTC.

This clonotype was seen a few times. The chain joins TRBV5-1 to TRBJ1-1; 8 nucleotides match TRBD1. V was clipped by 4 bases and J by 8 bases; unmatched bases: 7. The V gene's germline CDR1 is SGHRS and CDR2 YFSETQ. The CDR3 is 13 amino acids. CDR3 coding DNA: TGCGCCAGCAGCGCGTCAGGGGGCGGAGAAGCTTTCTTT. It translates to CASSASGGGEAFF.

J is TRBJ2-3 and V is TRBV11-3, with TRBD1 matching 8 bases. The CDR3 runs to 16 residues. Trimming cost V 5 bases and J 3 bases; bases outside gene matches: 10. Germline-derived CDR1 and CDR2 are SGHNT and YENEEA. CDR3 in DNA: TGTGCCAGCAGCCACCGGGACAGGAGCGTAACAGATACGCAGTATTTT. Amino acid sequence: CASSHRDRSVTDTQYF.

V usage is TRBV4-1 and J usage is TRBJ2-7; 9 positions agree with TRBD1. The junction had 10 bases not matched to a gene; V was cut back by 0 bases and J by 1 base. Germline V gene sequence: CDR1 MGHRA, CDR2 YSYEKL. This CDR3 is 18 amino acids long. The chain's CDR3 is CASSQDREGQGESYEQYF. CDR3 DNA: TGCGCCAGCAGCCAAGATAGAGAGGGACAGGGTGAATCCTACGAGCAGTACTTC.

This clonotype has at least ten counts. The gene calls are TRBV20-1 and TRBJ2-7, with 9 nucleotides matching TRBD2. Germline V lookup: CDR1 DFQATT, CDR2 SNEGSKA (reference sequence). The V gene end was trimmed by 7 bases and the J gene end by 2 bases; junction bases not matched to a gene: 3. There are 12 residues in the CDR3. The CDR3 loop is CSVGGRAYEQYF. Written as DNA, the CDR3 is TGCAGTGTAGGCGGGAGGGCCTACGAGCAGTACTTC.

The DNA for the CDR3 is TGTGCCTCAAATCCCGCGGGACCCCTGAGGGAGCTGTTTTTT. It encodes CASNPAGPLRELFF. The chain uses TRBV7-8 and TRBJ2-2; a possible D gene is TRBD2 (6 bases). Germline-derived CDR1 and CDR2 are SGHVS and FQNEAQ. V was cut by 11 bases and J by 9 bases, with 22 bases left in between. This CDR3 contains 14 residues.

This clonotype was seen more than once but under ten times. This chain connects TRBV29-1 to TRBJ1-2; the D gene is possibly TRBD1 (5 bases). Germline V gene data show CDR1 as SQVTM and CDR2 as ANQGSEA. Between the trimmed V and J ends, which lost 4 bases and 7 bases, there was a span of 10 bases. This CDR3 comprises 11 residues. The CDR3 region is CSVGGEGGYTF. Written as DNA, the CDR3 is TGCAGCGTTGGAGGGGAAGGTGGCTACACCTTC. Full variable domain (outside the CDR3, taken from reference TRBV29-1 and TRBJ1-2): SAVISQKPSRDICQRGTSLTIQCQVDSQVTMMFWYRQQPGQSLTLIATANQGSEATYESGFVIDKFPISRPNLTFSTLTVSNMSPEDSSIYLCSVGGEGGYTFGSGTRLTVV.

J is TRBJ2-7 and V is TRBV9; D possibly corresponds to TRBD2 (7 bases). The V gene lost 0 bases and the J gene lost 4 bases, with 14 bases spanning the gap. Germline lookup yields CDR1 SGDLS and CDR2 YYNGEE. The CDR3 contains 15 residues. CDR3 region: CASSVGAGARYEQYF. In DNA form, the CDR3 reads TGTGCCAGCAGCGTAGGCGCGGGGGCCCGGTACGAGCAGTACTTC.